This T cell receptor (beta chain) was documented in a study of blood T cell repertoires in COVID-19. Across the study: COVID-19 samples from acute and convalescent phases originated in the United States, Italy and Spain.

Participants' own reports of clinical history determined their cohort assignment. Unmatched junction bases numbered 5, after V lost 0 bases and J lost 6 bases. This CDR3 is 15 amino acids long. CDR1 is SGHKS, CDR2 YYEKEE, per germline (reference sequence). Original analysis: Nucleated cell counts were estimated from reference gene primer amplification. Clones were read by immunoSEQ multiplex PCR, and TCRdb kept only the in-frame ones, dropping some. V, J and clone size are taken as reported in that table, and D and trimming were inferred from the DNA itself. Altogether under 200,000 clones are present, over 80% being singletons, with the ten largest covering around 3.1%.

The material sequenced was PBMCs or T cells enriched from blood (not recorded which). The sequence was collected from a woman in her 30s who had been exposed to COVID-19. This chain links TRBV5-5 with TRBJ2-2, with 7 nucleotides matching TRBD2. CDR3 protein: CASSLVPGGAGELFF. The CDR3 coding sequence is TGTGCCAGCAGCTTGGTGCCGGGGGGTGCCGGGGAGCTGTTTTTT.